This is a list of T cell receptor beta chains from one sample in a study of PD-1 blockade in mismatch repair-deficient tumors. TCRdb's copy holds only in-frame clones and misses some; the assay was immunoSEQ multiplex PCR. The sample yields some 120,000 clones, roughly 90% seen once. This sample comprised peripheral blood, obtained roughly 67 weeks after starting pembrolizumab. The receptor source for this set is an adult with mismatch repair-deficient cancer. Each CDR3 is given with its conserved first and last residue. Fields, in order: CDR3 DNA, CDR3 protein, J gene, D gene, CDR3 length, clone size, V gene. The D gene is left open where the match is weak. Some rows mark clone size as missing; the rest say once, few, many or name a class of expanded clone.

CDR3 DNA: TGCAGCGCCATAGGCGGCCATGTTTACGAGCAGTACTTC; CDR3 protein: CSAIGGHVYEQYF; J gene: TRBJ2-7; D gene: -; CDR3 length: 13; clone size: -; V gene: TRBV29-1
CDR3 DNA: TGTGCCACCAGCACCTTAACTAGGACAGGAACTAACTATGGCTACACCTTC; CDR3 protein: CATSTLTRTGTNYGYTF; J gene: TRBJ1-2; D gene: TRBD1; CDR3 length: 17; clone size: -; V gene: TRBV15
CDR3 DNA: TGTGCCAGCAGGATAGGGACCACTCCCTACGAGCAGTACTTC; CDR3 protein: CASRIGTTPYEQYF; J gene: TRBJ2-7; D gene: -; CDR3 length: 14; clone size: -; V gene: TRBV25-1
CDR3 DNA: TGTGCCAGCAGCAAAGTCTGGTGTCAGGGGCAGACTAATGAAAAACTGTTTTTT; CDR3 protein: CASSKVWCQGQTNEKLFF; J gene: TRBJ1-4; D gene: -; CDR3 length: 18; clone size: once; V gene: TRBV21-1
CDR3 DNA: TGCGCCAGCAGTCAATCAAGGGAGCAGTACTTC; CDR3 protein: CASSQSREQYF; J gene: TRBJ2-7; D gene: -; CDR3 length: 11; clone size: once; V gene: TRBV23-1
CDR3 DNA: TGTGCCACCAGCTTGCGTTCACAGATAAATGAAAAACTGTTTTTT; CDR3 protein: CATSLRSQINEKLFF; J gene: TRBJ1-4; D gene: -; CDR3 length: 15; clone size: -; V gene: TRBV15
CDR3 DNA: TGTGCCAGCAGCTCGGCAGGGGGCTGGGCAGATACGCAGTATTTT; CDR3 protein: CASSSAGGWADTQYF; J gene: TRBJ2-3; D gene: TRBD1; CDR3 length: 15; clone size: -; V gene: TRBV5-8
CDR3 DNA: TGTGCCAGCAGCAAGGACAGGTACAATGAGCAGTTCTTC; CDR3 protein: CASSKDRYNEQFF; J gene: TRBJ2-1; D gene: TRBD1; CDR3 length: 13; clone size: -; V gene: TRBV5-4
CDR3 DNA: TGTGCCAGCAGCTCGCCCGGCAGGAGCTCCTACGAGCAGTACTTC; CDR3 protein: CASSSPGRSSYEQYF; J gene: TRBJ2-7; D gene: -; CDR3 length: 15; clone size: few; V gene: TRBV7-9
CDR3 DNA: TGTGCCAGCAGCTTAAGCGGGGGGACCGGGGAGCTGTTTTTT; CDR3 protein: CASSLSGGTGELFF; J gene: TRBJ2-2; D gene: TRBD2; CDR3 length: 14; clone size: -; V gene: TRBV7-3
CDR3 DNA: TGTGCCAGTAGCCTTACAGGGCCCCACAATGAGCAGTTCTTC; CDR3 protein: CASSLTGPHNEQFF; J gene: TRBJ2-1; D gene: -; CDR3 length: 14; clone size: -; V gene: TRBV19
CDR3 DNA: TGCGCCAGCAGCCAAACAGATTACTATGGCTACACCTTC; CDR3 protein: CASSQTDYYGYTF; J gene: TRBJ1-2; D gene: -; CDR3 length: 13; clone size: -; V gene: TRBV4-3
CDR3 DNA: TGCGCCAGCAGCCGGCAGCGGGAGGTTCGTAATGAGCAGTTCTTC; CDR3 protein: CASSRQREVRNEQFF; J gene: TRBJ2-1; D gene: TRBD2; CDR3 length: 15; clone size: -; V gene: TRBV4-1
CDR3 DNA: TGTGCCAGCAGTGACCCCCGGACAGGGCCCGGGGGGACCCAGTACTTC; CDR3 protein: CASSDPRTGPGGTQYF; J gene: TRBJ2-5; D gene: TRBD1; CDR3 length: 16; clone size: -; V gene: TRBV27
CDR3 DNA: TGTGCCAGCAGTCACCTCGGACTAGCGGACACAGATACGCAGTATTTT; CDR3 protein: CASSHLGLADTDTQYF; J gene: TRBJ2-3; D gene: TRBD2; CDR3 length: 16; clone size: -; V gene: TRBV27
CDR3 DNA: TGCGCCAGCAGCCAAGAAGGAGGGAATGAAAAACTGTTTTTT; CDR3 protein: CASSQEGGNEKLFF; J gene: TRBJ1-4; D gene: -; CDR3 length: 14; clone size: -; V gene: TRBV4-3
CDR3 DNA: TGTGCCAGCAGCTTTCCGGGACAGAACTACGAGCAGTACTTC; CDR3 protein: CASSFPGQNYEQYF; J gene: TRBJ2-7; D gene: TRBD1; CDR3 length: 14; clone size: -; V gene: TRBV5-5
CDR3 DNA: TGTGCCAGCAGCTTAGGACAGGGCGACGACGAGCAGTACTTC; CDR3 protein: CASSLGQGDDEQYF; J gene: TRBJ2-7; D gene: TRBD1; CDR3 length: 14; clone size: -; V gene: TRBV7-8
CDR3 DNA: TGTGCCAGTAGTATCACTAGCGGGAGTTCCTACGAGCAGTACTTC; CDR3 protein: CASSITSGSSYEQYF; J gene: TRBJ2-7; D gene: TRBD2; CDR3 length: 15; clone size: -; V gene: TRBV19
CDR3 DNA: TGTGCCTGGACCGGTGTGGGCGGGTTAGGAGGGGGCTACACCTTC; CDR3 protein: CAWTGVGGLGGGYTF; J gene: TRBJ1-2; D gene: -; CDR3 length: 15; clone size: -; V gene: TRBV30
CDR3 DNA: TGTGCCAGCTCTCCGGGACCAAACAATGAGCAGTTCTTC; CDR3 protein: CASSPGPNNEQFF; J gene: TRBJ2-1; D gene: -; CDR3 length: 13; clone size: -; V gene: TRBV18
CDR3 DNA: TGTGCCAGCAGCCCGCGGGGTAGCGGGAGCTTCAATGAGCAGTTCTTC; CDR3 protein: CASSPRGSGSFNEQFF; J gene: TRBJ2-1; D gene: TRBD2; CDR3 length: 16; clone size: -; V gene: TRBV13
CDR3 DNA: TGTGCCAGCAGATCTACAGACTCTTACGAGCAGTACTTC; CDR3 protein: CASRSTDSYEQYF; J gene: TRBJ2-7; D gene: -; CDR3 length: 13; clone size: -; V gene: TRBV27
CDR3 DNA: TGCAGCGTTGAAGGAGGGGAAGGGCGGGCCTACGAGCAGTACTTC; CDR3 protein: CSVEGGEGRAYEQYF; J gene: TRBJ2-7; D gene: -; CDR3 length: 15; clone size: -; V gene: TRBV29-1
CDR3 DNA: TGTGCCAGCAGCCGGGGGACAGGGGGCGTCTATGGCTACACCTTC; CDR3 protein: CASSRGTGGVYGYTF; J gene: TRBJ1-2; D gene: TRBD1; CDR3 length: 15; clone size: -; V gene: TRBV28
CDR3 DNA: TGTGCCAGCAGTTCGATTCGGGAGCAGTTCTTC; CDR3 protein: CASSSIREQFF; J gene: TRBJ2-1; D gene: -; CDR3 length: 11; clone size: -; V gene: TRBV27
CDR3 DNA: TGTGCCAGCGGGAGAATATCCTACGAGCAGTACTTC; CDR3 protein: CASGRISYEQYF; J gene: TRBJ2-7; D gene: -; CDR3 length: 12; clone size: -; V gene: TRBV6-5
CDR3 DNA: TGTGCCAGCAGCCCGCGTTTAATAGCGGGATACTACAATGAGCAGTTCTTC; CDR3 protein: CASSPRLIAGYYNEQFF; J gene: TRBJ2-1; D gene: TRBD2; CDR3 length: 17; clone size: -; V gene: TRBV7-6
CDR3 DNA: TGTGCCAGCAGCTCTTCGACTAGTAATGAGCAGTTCTTC; CDR3 protein: CASSSSTSNEQFF; J gene: TRBJ2-1; D gene: -; CDR3 length: 13; clone size: -; V gene: TRBV7-9
CDR3 DNA: TGTGCCAGTAGTAGACCCCGATGGAACACCGGGGAGCTGTTTTTT; CDR3 protein: CASSRPRWNTGELFF; J gene: TRBJ2-2; D gene: -; CDR3 length: 15; clone size: -; V gene: TRBV19
CDR3 DNA: TGTGCCAGTAGTATCGGTGTTCGGCGGGAGGTCTACAATGAGCAGTTCTTC; CDR3 protein: CASSIGVRREVYNEQFF; J gene: TRBJ2-1; D gene: TRBD2; CDR3 length: 17; clone size: -; V gene: TRBV19
CDR3 DNA: TGTGCCAGCAGTGAATGGGTGGCGGGGCCAGTCTCAGCCTACACCTTC; CDR3 protein: CASSEWVAGPVSAYTF; J gene: TRBJ1-2; D gene: -; CDR3 length: 16; clone size: -; V gene: TRBV2
CDR3 DNA: TGTGCCGGAGCCGCCGGGACTAGCTTCTACGAGCAGTACTTC; CDR3 protein: CAGAAGTSFYEQYF; J gene: TRBJ2-7; D gene: TRBD2; CDR3 length: 14; clone size: -; V gene: TRBV10-3
CDR3 DNA: TGTGCCAGCAGTGAAAGCGAGAACACTGAAGCTTTCTTT; CDR3 protein: CASSESENTEAFF; J gene: TRBJ1-1; D gene: -; CDR3 length: 13; clone size: -; V gene: TRBV6-1
CDR3 DNA: TGTGCCAGCAGTTTGGGCCCCGGACAGGGTGCATCCTACGAGCAGTACTTC; CDR3 protein: CASSLGPGQGASYEQYF; J gene: TRBJ2-7; D gene: TRBD1; CDR3 length: 17; clone size: once; V gene: TRBV27
CDR3 DNA: TGTGCCAGCAGCCTCCGACGGCACAATGAGCAGTTCTTC; CDR3 protein: CASSLRRHNEQFF; J gene: TRBJ2-1; D gene: -; CDR3 length: 13; clone size: -; V gene: TRBV11-3
CDR3 DNA: TGTGCCAGCAGCCCCTGGACTAGCGGGAGAAAGACCCAGTACTTC; CDR3 protein: CASSPWTSGRKTQYF; J gene: TRBJ2-5; D gene: TRBD2; CDR3 length: 15; clone size: once; V gene: TRBV9
CDR3 DNA: TGTGCCAGCAGCTCCACAGGGTTAGGTGGGCAGTACTTC; CDR3 protein: CASSSTGLGGQYF; J gene: TRBJ2-7; D gene: -; CDR3 length: 13; clone size: -; V gene: TRBV7-9
CDR3 DNA: TGTGCCAGCACGGGAGGGACAGAGACCCAGTACTTC; CDR3 protein: CASTGGTETQYF; J gene: TRBJ2-5; D gene: TRBD2; CDR3 length: 12; clone size: -; V gene: TRBV7-2
CDR3 DNA: TGTGCCAGCAGTGACTCTTACGGCGGGGGAGATAACTATGGCTACACCTTC; CDR3 protein: CASSDSYGGGDNYGYTF; J gene: TRBJ1-2; D gene: -; CDR3 length: 17; clone size: -; V gene: TRBV6-4
CDR3 DNA: TGTGCCAGTAGTATAGGTAAGGGAATGAACACCGGGGAGCTGTTTTTT; CDR3 protein: CASSIGKGMNTGELFF; J gene: TRBJ2-2; D gene: -; CDR3 length: 16; clone size: -; V gene: TRBV19
CDR3 DNA: TGTGCCACCAGGGACAGGGGTGGGTCTGGGGCCAACGTCCTGACTTTC; CDR3 protein: CATRDRGGSGANVLTF; J gene: TRBJ2-6; D gene: TRBD1; CDR3 length: 16; clone size: -; V gene: TRBV19
CDR3 DNA: TGCAGCGTTGACGGGGGGGGGACCACTGAAGCTTTCTTT; CDR3 protein: CSVDGGGTTEAFF; J gene: TRBJ1-1; D gene: -; CDR3 length: 13; clone size: -; V gene: TRBV29-1
CDR3 DNA: TGCGCCAGCAGCCTAGTACGGGGGGCTGGCTACGAGCAGTACTTC; CDR3 protein: CASSLVRGAGYEQYF; J gene: TRBJ2-7; D gene: -; CDR3 length: 15; clone size: few; V gene: TRBV4-1
CDR3 DNA: TGTGCCAGTAGTATTCTTGGGGACATGAACACCGGGGAGCTGTTTTTT; CDR3 protein: CASSILGDMNTGELFF; J gene: TRBJ2-2; D gene: -; CDR3 length: 16; clone size: -; V gene: TRBV19
CDR3 DNA: TGTGCCAGCGGCGGCTGGGCGTCCCCCTACGAGCAGTACTTC; CDR3 protein: CASGGWASPYEQYF; J gene: TRBJ2-7; D gene: -; CDR3 length: 14; clone size: -; V gene: TRBV6-1
CDR3 DNA: TGCGCCAGCAGTGACCCCACTAGCGGGAGTGCCCCCTACAATGAGCAGTTCTTC; CDR3 protein: CASSDPTSGSAPYNEQFF; J gene: TRBJ2-1; D gene: TRBD2; CDR3 length: 18; clone size: -; V gene: TRBV10-1